Each of the 16 T cell receptor beta chains below was sequenced from the same sample in a study of shared clonotypes between healthy human individuals. Terminally differentiated effector memory CD45RA+ cells were excluded from the naive CD8 cells, which were CD45RO-negative and positively selected for CCR7. The data were produced by immunoSEQ multiplex PCR, yet TCRdb's version contains in-frame clones alone and is incomplete. Found here are hundreds of thousands of clones, 90% to 95% of them singletons; the top ten hold under 30%. The sequenced sample was naive CD8+ T cells sorted from blood. These receptors originate from a man aged 25-40 years in good health.

The CDR3, as DNA: TGTGCCAGCAGCTCGCCAAGACAGGGATACACCGGGGAGCTGTTTTTT. It translates to CASSSPRQGYTGELFF. The chain combines TRBV7-9 with TRBJ2-2; TRBD1 agrees at 7 bases. Germline assignment: CDR1 SEHNR and CDR2 FQNEAQ (reference sequence). V lost 4 bases and J lost 3; bases outside the gene matches: 8. This CDR3 region has 16 residues.

A word on this clone: The identical CDR3 is also encoded by other nucleotide sequences in the sample. The V and J genes are TRBV11-2 and TRBJ2-3; no definite D call. Per the germline V gene, CDR1 is SGHAT and CDR2 is FQNNGV. Trimming pared 3 bases from V and 5 bases from J, leaving 3 bases between. This CDR3 has 11 amino acids. CDR3 sequence (DNA): TGTGCCAGCAGCTTGGAAGATACGCAGTATTTT. Its translation is CASSLEDTQYF.

CDR3 amino acids: CASSSRDSPYEQYF. DNA of the CDR3: TGTGCCAGCAGCAGTAGGGACAGTCCCTACGAGCAGTACTTC. This chain joins TRBV11-3 and TRBJ2-7; 7 bases are a match to TRBD1. Germline lookup yields CDR1 SGHNT and CDR2 YENEEA. The J segment lost 2 bases and the V segment lost 5 bases, leaving 6 bases of the junction unmatched. The CDR3 loop spans 14 amino acids.

The chain has TRBV9 and TRBJ2-7; D is perhaps TRBD1 or TRBD2 (5 bases each). Germline-derived CDR1 and CDR2 are SGDLS and YYNGEE. V gave up 7 bases and J gave up 2 bases, with 7 bases separating them. CDR3 length: 11 residues. The chain's CDR3 is CASGGAYEQYF. CDR3 bases: TGTGCCAGCGGGGGAGCCTACGAGCAGTACTTC.

This chain connects TRBV27 to TRBJ2-1, with D possibly being TRBD2 (5 bases). Trimming left V 0 bases short and J 2 bases short, with 11 bases between. This CDR3 region has 16 residues. Germline-derived CDR1 and CDR2 are MNHEY and SMNVEV (reference sequence). The CDR3 DNA sequence: TGTGCCAGCAGTTTATCGGGGAGCTTAACCTACAATGAGCAGTTCTTC. Protein: CASSLSGSLTYNEQFF.

The chain joins TRBV28 to TRBJ2-2; D is uncertain. V gave up 6 bases and J gave up 1 base, with 12 bases separating them. CDR1 is MDHEN, CDR2 SYDVKM, per germline. The CDR3 length is 15 residues. The CDR3 spells CASRVQVMNTGELFF. DNA for the CDR3: TGTGCCAGCAGAGTTCAGGTCATGAACACCGGGGAGCTGTTTTTT.

This chain uses TRBV7-6 with TRBJ2-1; the D is unclear. From germline, CDR1 is SGHVS and CDR2 FNYEAQ. Deletions cut 0 bases from V and 8 bases from J, with 5 bases between. CDR3 length: 12 residues. Written as DNA, the CDR3 is TGTGCCAGCAGCTTAGCGAGAGATGAGCAGTTCTTC. Protein product: CASSLARDEQFF.

The chain carries TRBV27 and TRBJ1-5; D unresolved. From germline, CDR1 is MNHEY and CDR2 SMNVEV (reference sequence). V lost 3 bases to trimming and J lost 1 base, with 4 bases between them. CDR3 length equals 13 residues. This CDR3 is CASSLMSNQPQHF. The CDR3 DNA is TGTGCCAGCAGTTTGATGAGCAATCAGCCCCAGCATTTT.

The V gene is TRBV27, the J gene TRBJ2-5; D not certain. The CDR3 spans 13 residues. CDR1 and CDR2 (germline): MNHEY, SMNVEV (reference sequence). Trimming took off 7 bases at V and 1 base at J, with 10 bases between the two ends. The CDR3 protein is CASTPGAQETQYF. DNA for the CDR3: TGTGCCAGCACGCCCGGAGCCCAAGAGACCCAGTACTTC.

The V gene is TRBV10-2, the J gene TRBJ1-5; weak D call: TRBD1 (5 bases). V gave up 8 bases and J gave up 0 bases, with 11 bases separating them. CDR1 is WSHSY, CDR2 SAAADI, per germline. CDR3 size: 14 residues. The CDR3 is CASWDGHSNQPQHF. The CDR3 coding sequence is TGCGCCAGCTGGGACGGTCATAGCAATCAGCCCCAGCATTTT.

The gene calls are TRBV2 and TRBJ2-7; TRBD1 is a possible D gene (5 bases). This CDR3 has 11 amino acids. The V and J ends lost 7 bases and 3 bases respectively, with 7 bases between them. The germline gives CDR1 SNHLY, CDR2 FYNNEI. In nucleotides, the CDR3 is TGTGCCAGCAAAGACAGCTACGAGCAGTACTTC. This encodes CASKDSYEQYF.

The chain combines TRBV6-1 with TRBJ2-1, with D tentatively TRBD1 (5 bases). V lost 2 bases and J 6 bases, leaving 26 bases between the germline ends. In germline, CDR1 is MNHNS, CDR2 SASEGT. This CDR3 contains 19 residues. The CDR3 region has the DNA TGTGCCAGCAGTGAACCTCGCTGGACGTCGGTTCAGGGCGGCAATGAGCAGTTCTTC. Translated, it gives CASSEPRWTSVQGGNEQFF.

V usage is TRBV7-9 and J usage is TRBJ2-3, with 9 nucleotides matching TRBD2. The trim removed 0 bases at V and 5 bases at J, leaving 6 bases unmatched. Germline CDR1 is SEHNR and CDR2 is FQNEAQ (reference sequence). The CDR3 extends over 16 amino acids. DNA of the CDR3: TGTGCCAGCAGCTTAGCTAGCGGGAGTTCTGAAGATACGCAGTATTTT. As protein: CASSLASGSSEDTQYF.

In this sample, this clone turned up once. The rearrangement joins TRBV29-1 to TRBJ2-7; D gene uncertain. Trimming shortened V by 1 base and J by 6 bases, and 13 bases separated the two germline ends. Germline V gene data show CDR1 as SQVTM and CDR2 as ANQGSEA. The length of the CDR3 is 13 residues. CDR3 amino acids: CSVEGLKSGEQYF. The CDR3 bases are TGCAGCGTTGAAGGGCTTAAATCGGGCGAGCAGTACTTC.

The V gene is TRBV28, the J gene TRBJ1-4; tentatively, D is TRBD1 (6 bases). Deletions cut 4 bases from V and 3 bases from J, with 15 bases between. Germline V gives CDR1 MDHEN, CDR2 SYDVKM. CDR3 size: 16 residues. The CDR3 loop reads CASSWATSGANEKLFF. CDR3 coding DNA: TGTGCCAGCAGTTGGGCAACCTCAGGGGCTAATGAAAAACTGTTTTTT.

This clone appeared a few times. The same CDR3 arises from other DNA sequences in this sample as well. The chain links TRBV7-9 to TRBJ1-1; D might be TRBD1 (5 bases). Per the germline V gene, CDR1 is SEHNR and CDR2 is FQNEAQ (reference sequence). This CDR3 has 14 amino acids. Trimming shortened V by 5 bases and J by 0 bases, and 10 bases separated the two germline ends. In nucleotides, the CDR3 is TGTGCCAGCAGCCGTGACAGTTTGAACACTGAAGCTTTCTTT. Translation: CASSRDSLNTEAFF. The variable domain in full, with the rest retrieved from reference TRBV7-9 and TRBJ1-1, is DTGVSQNPRHKITKRGQNVTFRCDPISEHNRLYWYRQTLGQGPEFLTYFQNEAQLEKSRLLSDRFSAERPKGSFSTLEIQRTEQGDSAMYLCASSRDSLNTEAFFGQGTRLTVV.